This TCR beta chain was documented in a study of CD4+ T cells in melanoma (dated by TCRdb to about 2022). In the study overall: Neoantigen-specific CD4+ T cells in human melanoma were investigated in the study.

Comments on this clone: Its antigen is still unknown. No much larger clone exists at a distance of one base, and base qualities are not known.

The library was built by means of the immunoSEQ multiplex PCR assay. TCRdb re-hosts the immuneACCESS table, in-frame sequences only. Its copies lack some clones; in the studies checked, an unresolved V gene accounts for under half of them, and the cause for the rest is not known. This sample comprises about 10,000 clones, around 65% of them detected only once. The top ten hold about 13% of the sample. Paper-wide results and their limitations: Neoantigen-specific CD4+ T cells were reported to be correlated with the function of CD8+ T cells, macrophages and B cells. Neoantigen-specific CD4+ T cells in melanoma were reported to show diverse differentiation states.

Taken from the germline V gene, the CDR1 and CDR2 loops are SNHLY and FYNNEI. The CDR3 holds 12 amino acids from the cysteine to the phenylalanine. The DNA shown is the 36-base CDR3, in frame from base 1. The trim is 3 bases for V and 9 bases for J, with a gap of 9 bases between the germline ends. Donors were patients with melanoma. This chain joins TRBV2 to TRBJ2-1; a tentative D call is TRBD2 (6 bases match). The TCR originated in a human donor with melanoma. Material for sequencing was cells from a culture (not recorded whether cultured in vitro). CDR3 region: CASSETSSEQFF. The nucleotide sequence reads TGTGCCAGCAGTGAGACTAGTAGTGAGCAGTTCTTC.